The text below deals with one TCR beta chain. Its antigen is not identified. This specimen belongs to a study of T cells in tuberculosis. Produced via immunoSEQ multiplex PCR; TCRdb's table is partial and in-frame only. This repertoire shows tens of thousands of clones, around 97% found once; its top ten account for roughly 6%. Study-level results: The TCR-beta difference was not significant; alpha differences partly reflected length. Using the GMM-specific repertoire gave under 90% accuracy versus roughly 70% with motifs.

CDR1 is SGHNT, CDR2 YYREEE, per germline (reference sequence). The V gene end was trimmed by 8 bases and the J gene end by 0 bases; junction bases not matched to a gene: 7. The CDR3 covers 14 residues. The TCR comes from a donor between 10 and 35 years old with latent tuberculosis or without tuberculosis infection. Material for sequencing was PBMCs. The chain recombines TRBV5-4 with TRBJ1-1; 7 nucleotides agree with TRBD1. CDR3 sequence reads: CASSIDRVNTEAFF. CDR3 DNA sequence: TGTGCCAGTAGCATAGACAGGGTGAACACTGAAGCTTTCTTT. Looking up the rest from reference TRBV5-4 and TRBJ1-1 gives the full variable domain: ETGVTQSPTHLIKTRGQQVTLRCSSQSGHNTVSWYQQALGQGPQFIFQYYREEENGRGNFPPRFSGLQFPNYSSELNVNALELDDSALYLCASSIDRVNTEAFFGQGTRLTVV.